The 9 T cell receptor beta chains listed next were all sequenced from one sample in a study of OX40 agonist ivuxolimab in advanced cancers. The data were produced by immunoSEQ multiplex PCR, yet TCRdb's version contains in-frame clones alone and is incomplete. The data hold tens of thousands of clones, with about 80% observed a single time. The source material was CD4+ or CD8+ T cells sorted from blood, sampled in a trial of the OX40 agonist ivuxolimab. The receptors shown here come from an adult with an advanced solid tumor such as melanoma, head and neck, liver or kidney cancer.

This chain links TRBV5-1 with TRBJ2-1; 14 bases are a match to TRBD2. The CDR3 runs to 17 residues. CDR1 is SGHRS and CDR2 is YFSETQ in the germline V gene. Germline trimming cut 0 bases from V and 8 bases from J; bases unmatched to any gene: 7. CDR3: CASSLEGTSGSRHEQFF. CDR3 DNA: TGCGCCAGCAGCTTGGAGGGGACTAGCGGGAGTAGGCATGAGCAGTTCTTC.

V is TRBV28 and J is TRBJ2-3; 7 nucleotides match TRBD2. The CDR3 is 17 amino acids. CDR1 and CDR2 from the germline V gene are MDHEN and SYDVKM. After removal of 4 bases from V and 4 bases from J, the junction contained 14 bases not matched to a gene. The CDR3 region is CASSSQYLLAGSDTQYF. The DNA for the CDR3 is TGTGCCAGCAGTTCCCAGTATTTGTTAGCGGGTTCAGATACGCAGTATTTT.

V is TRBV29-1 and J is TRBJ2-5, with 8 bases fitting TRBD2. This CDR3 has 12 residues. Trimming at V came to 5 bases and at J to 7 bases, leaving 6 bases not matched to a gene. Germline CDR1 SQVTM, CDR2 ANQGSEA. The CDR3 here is CSVSLAGGTQYF. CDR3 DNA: TGCAGCGTTTCTCTAGCGGGTGGGACCCAGTACTTC. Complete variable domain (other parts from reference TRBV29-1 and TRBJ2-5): SAVISQKPSRDICQRGTSLTIQCQVDSQVTMMFWYRQQPGQSLTLIATANQGSEATYESGFVIDKFPISRPNLTFSTLTVSNMSPEDSSIYLCSVSLAGGTQYFGPGTRLLVL.

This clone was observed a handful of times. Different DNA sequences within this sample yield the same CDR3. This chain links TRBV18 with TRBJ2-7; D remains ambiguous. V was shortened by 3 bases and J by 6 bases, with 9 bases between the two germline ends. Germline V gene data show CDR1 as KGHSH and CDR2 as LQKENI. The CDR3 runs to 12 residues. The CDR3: CASSPGRGEQYF. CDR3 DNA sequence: TGTGCCAGCTCACCTGGGCGAGGCGAGCAGTACTTC. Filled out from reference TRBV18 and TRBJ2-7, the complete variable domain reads NAGVMQNPRHLVRRRGQEARLRCSPMKGHSHVYWYRQLPEEGLKFMVYLQKENIIDESGMPKERFSAEFPKEGPSILRIQQVVRGDSAAYFCASSPGRGEQYFGPGTRLTVT.

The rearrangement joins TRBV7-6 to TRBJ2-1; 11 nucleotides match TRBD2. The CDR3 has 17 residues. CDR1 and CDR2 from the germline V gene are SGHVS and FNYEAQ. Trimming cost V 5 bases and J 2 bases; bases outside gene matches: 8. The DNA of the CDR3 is TGTGCCAGCAGCCCAGGGGGTAGCGGGAGGGCCTACAATGAGCAGTTCTTC. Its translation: CASSPGGSGRAYNEQFF.

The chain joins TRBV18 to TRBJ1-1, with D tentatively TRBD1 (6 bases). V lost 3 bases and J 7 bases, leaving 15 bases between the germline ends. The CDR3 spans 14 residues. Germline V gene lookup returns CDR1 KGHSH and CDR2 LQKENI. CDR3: CASSPNTGLGEAFF. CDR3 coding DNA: TGTGCCAGCTCACCTAATACAGGGTTAGGTGAAGCTTTCTTT.

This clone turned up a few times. In DNA form, the CDR3 reads TGTGCCAGCAGAGCAGGGGGCGCGGACGAGCAGTACTTC. Its protein is CASRAGGADEQYF. The V gene is TRBV6-1, the J gene TRBJ2-7; 8 nucleotides align to TRBD1. V shed 6 bases and J 5 bases; nucleotides not matched to a gene: 6. CDR3 length: 13 residues. From germline, CDR1 is MNHNS and CDR2 SASEGT.

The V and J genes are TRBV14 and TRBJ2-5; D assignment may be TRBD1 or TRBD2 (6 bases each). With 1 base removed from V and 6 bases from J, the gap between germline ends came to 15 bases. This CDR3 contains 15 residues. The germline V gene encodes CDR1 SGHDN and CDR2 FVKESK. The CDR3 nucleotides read TGTGCCAGCAGCCAAGTTTCAGGAGGGGGTAAGACCCAGTACTTC. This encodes CASSQVSGGGKTQYF.

For the CDR3, the DNA is TGTGCCAGCAGCTTAAGTAATGGACAGCAAGAGACCCAGTACTTC. Translated, it gives CASSLSNGQQETQYF. The V and J genes are TRBV7-8 and TRBJ2-5; D might be TRBD1 (6 bases). Trimming removed 2 bases from V and 2 bases from J, with 12 bases in between. CDR1 SGHVS and CDR2 FQNEAQ come from the germline V gene. The CDR3 runs 15 residues.